A selection of T cell receptor beta chains follows, all from one sample in a study of cytomegalovirus exposure and HLA in healthy donors. This table comes from immunoSEQ multiplex PCR, and its TCRdb copy is limited to in-frame clones, with some not included. The repertoire holds over 150,000 clones, with roughly 80% as singletons. The sequencing sample was made of PBMCs. The receptor set was obtained from a girl between 10 and 17 years old in good health and CMV-seropositive. Both conserved end residues are part of each CDR3. The D gene is left open where the match is weak. Clone size is given for some rows only: seen once, a few or many times, or a class if the clone is expanded.

v_gene	j_gene	d_gene	abundance	CDR3nt	CDR3aa
TRBV10-1	TRBJ2-1	TRBD2	.	TGCGCCAGCAGTGGACTAGCGGGGGTATCCTACAATGAGCAGTTCTTC	CASSGLAGVSYNEQFF
TRBV4-3	TRBJ1-2	.	few	TGCGCCAGCAGCCAAACCCAGGGTCCCTATGGCTACACCTTC	CASSQTQGPYGYTF
TRBV6-6	TRBJ2-5	TRBD1	.	TGTGCCAGCAGTTCGGGGACAGGGAAAGAGACCCAGTACTTC	CASSSGTGKETQYF
TRBV11-3	TRBJ2-7	.	.	TGTGCCAGCAGCTTTGAACAGGGTGGAGAGCAGTACTTC	CASSFEQGGEQYF
TRBV18	TRBJ2-1	TRBD2	.	TGTGCCAGCTCACCACTATTCGGGGGGGCCGGGAATGAGCAGTTCTTC	CASSPLFGGAGNEQFF
TRBV10-1	TRBJ2-5	TRBD2	few	TGCGCCAGCAGTGACCAGATCCCCCTAGCGGGGCAAGAGACCCAGTACTTC	CASSDQIPLAGQETQYF
TRBV27	TRBJ2-7	TRBD1	.	TGTGCCAGCAGTTTATCGGCCGGACAGGGCTACGAGCAGTACTTC	CASSLSAGQGYEQYF
TRBV27	TRBJ1-1	TRBD1	few	TGTGCCAGCAGTTTGACAGGGGCAGGCACTGAAGCTTTCTTT	CASSLTGAGTEAFF
TRBV11-2	TRBJ1-4	.	few	TGTGCCAGCAGCGCCGACATGATCATTAATGAAAAACTGTTTTTT	CASSADMIINEKLFF
TRBV28	TRBJ1-4	.	.	TGTGCCAGCAGTTTATTGAAACCGGGGGAACTGTTTTTT	CASSLLKPGELFF
TRBV4-1	TRBJ2-7	.	.	TGCGCCAGCAGCCAGGCCTGGACAGTCTCCTACGAGCAGTACTTC	CASSQAWTVSYEQYF
TRBV6-5	TRBJ1-4	.	.	TGTGCCAGCAGCGGCAAACAGGGACGGGAAAAACTGTTTTTT	CASSGKQGREKLFF
TRBV7-9	TRBJ2-7	.	.	TGTTCCAGCAGCTCGGGTTTCCAGGGCGGGTACTTC	CSSSSGFQGGYF
TRBV7-9	TRBJ2-7	TRBD1	once	TGTGCCAGCAGCCCTGGGACAGGGGGTTATTCCTACGAGCAGTACTTC	CASSPGTGGYSYEQYF
TRBV7-3	TRBJ2-3	.	once	TGTGCCAGCAGTCCCATGGTAGCGGCAGATACGCAGTATTTT	CASSPMVAADTQYF
TRBV6-5	TRBJ1-2	TRBD1	.	TGTGCCAGCAGTCGGATTAACAGGGGGGCCGCGAGCTACACCTTC	CASSRINRGAASYTF
TRBV19	TRBJ1-1	TRBD1	.	TGTGCCAGTAGTGTCCGCAGGGGGGAGACTGAAGCTTTCTTT	CASSVRRGETEAFF